This T cell receptor beta chain was sequenced in a study of T-cell memory formation after mild COVID-19. From germline, CDR1 is DFQATT and CDR2 SNEGSKA (reference sequence). The V end was cut by 1 base, the J end by 7 bases, with 18 bases between. The CDR3 length is 15 residues. 5'RACE primed at constant segments yielded TCR alpha and TCR beta cDNA libraries bearing sample barcodes and UMIs. MiXCR was run by TCRdb on the 5' RACE reads, yielding one entry per CDR3 protein. The sample shows about 320,000 distinct CDR3 sequences, roughly an eighth of them seen only once. This clonotype was detected only a few times.

The source is a man younger than 30 who had mild COVID-19 (a few samples of this study predate the infection). Cell type and time point are not known. Material for sequencing was PBMCs or a T cell subset sorted from them (not recorded which). The J gene is TRBJ2-3, the V gene TRBV20-1; D is ambiguous. For the CDR3, the DNA is TGCAGTGCTAGAGGGGGATGGCCCCGTGTAAATACGCAGTATTTT. Translated, it gives CSARGGWPRVNTQYF.